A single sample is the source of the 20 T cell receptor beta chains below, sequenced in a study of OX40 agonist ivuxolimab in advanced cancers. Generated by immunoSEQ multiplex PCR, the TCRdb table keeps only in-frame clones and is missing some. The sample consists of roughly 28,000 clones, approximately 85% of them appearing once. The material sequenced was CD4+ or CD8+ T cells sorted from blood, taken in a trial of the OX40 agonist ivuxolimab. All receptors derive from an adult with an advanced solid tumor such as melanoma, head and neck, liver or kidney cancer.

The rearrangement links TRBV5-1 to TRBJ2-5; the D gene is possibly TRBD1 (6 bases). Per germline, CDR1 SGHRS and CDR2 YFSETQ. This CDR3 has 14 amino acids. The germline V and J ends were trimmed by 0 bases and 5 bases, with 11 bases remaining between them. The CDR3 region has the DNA TGCGCCAGCAGCTTGGGACAGGCCTCGGAGACCCAGTACTTC. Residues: CASSLGQASETQYF.

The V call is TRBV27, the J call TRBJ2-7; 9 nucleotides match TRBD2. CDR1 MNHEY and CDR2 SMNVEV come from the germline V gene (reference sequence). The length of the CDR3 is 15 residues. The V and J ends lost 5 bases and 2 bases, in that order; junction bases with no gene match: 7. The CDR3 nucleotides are TGTGCCAGCAGTGACCGTAGCGGGGGCACCTACGAGCAGTACTTC. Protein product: CASSDRSGGTYEQYF.

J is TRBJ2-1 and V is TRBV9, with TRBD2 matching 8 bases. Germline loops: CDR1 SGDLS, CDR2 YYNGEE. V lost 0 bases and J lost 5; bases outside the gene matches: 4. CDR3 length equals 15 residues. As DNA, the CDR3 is TGTGCCAGCAGCGTAGGGAGCGGGGGCCACAATGAGCAGTTCTTC. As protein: CASSVGSGGHNEQFF.

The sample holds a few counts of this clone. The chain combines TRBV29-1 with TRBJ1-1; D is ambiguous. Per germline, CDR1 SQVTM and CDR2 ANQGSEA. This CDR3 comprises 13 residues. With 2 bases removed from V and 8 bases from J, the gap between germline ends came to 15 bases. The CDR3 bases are TGCAGCGTTGAAATAGTGGGGAGAGGGGAAGCTTTCTTT. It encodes CSVEIVGRGEAFF.

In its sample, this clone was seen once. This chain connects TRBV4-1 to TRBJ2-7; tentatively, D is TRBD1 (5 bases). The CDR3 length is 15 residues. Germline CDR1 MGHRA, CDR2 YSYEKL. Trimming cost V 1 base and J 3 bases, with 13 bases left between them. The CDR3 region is CASSQVGAENYEQYF. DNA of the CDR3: TGCGCCAGCAGCCAAGTTGGGGCTGAAAACTACGAGCAGTACTTC.

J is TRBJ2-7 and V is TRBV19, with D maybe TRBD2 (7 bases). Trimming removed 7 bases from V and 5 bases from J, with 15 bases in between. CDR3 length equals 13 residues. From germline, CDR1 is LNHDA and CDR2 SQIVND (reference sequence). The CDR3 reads CASISPGGHEQYF. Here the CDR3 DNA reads TGTGCCAGTATCTCACCGGGGGGCCACGAGCAGTACTTC.

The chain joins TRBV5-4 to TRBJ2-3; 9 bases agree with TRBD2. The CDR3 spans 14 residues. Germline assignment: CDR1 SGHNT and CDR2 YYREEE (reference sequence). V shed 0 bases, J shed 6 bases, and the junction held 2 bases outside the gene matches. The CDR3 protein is CASSLVAGVDTQYF. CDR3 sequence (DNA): TGTGCCAGCAGCTTGGTAGCGGGAGTGGATACGCAGTATTTT.

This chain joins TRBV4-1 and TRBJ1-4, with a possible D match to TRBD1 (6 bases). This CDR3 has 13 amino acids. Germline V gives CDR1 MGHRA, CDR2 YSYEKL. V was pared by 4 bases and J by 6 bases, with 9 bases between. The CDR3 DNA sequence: TGCGCCAGCAGCCTACGACAGGATGAAAAACTGTTTTTT. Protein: CASSLRQDEKLFF.

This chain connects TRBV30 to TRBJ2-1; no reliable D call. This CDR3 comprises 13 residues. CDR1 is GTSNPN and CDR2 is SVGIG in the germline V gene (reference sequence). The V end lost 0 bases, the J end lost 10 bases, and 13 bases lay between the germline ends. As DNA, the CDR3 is TGTGCCTGGAGTGTAAGTGACCCCCAGGAGCAGTTCTTC. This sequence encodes CAWSVSDPQEQFF.

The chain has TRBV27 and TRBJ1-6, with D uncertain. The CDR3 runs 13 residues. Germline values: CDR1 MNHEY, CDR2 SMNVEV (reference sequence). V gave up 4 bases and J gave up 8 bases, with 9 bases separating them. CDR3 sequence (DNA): TGTGCCAGCAGTTCAATCTCCCATTCACCCCTCCACTTT. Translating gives CASSSISHSPLHF.

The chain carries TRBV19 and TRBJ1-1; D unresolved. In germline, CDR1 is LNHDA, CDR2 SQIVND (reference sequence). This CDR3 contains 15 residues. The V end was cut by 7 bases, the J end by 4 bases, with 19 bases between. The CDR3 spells CASKSRVRSITEAFF. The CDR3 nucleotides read TGTGCCAGTAAATCGAGGGTAAGAAGTATCACTGAAGCTTTCTTT.

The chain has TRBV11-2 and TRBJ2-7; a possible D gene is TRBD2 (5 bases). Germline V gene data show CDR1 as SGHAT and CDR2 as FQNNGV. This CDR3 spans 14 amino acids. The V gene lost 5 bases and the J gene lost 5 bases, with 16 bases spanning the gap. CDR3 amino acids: CASSHRDPADEQYF. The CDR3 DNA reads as TGTGCCAGCAGCCACCGGGATCCTGCCGACGAGCAGTACTTC.

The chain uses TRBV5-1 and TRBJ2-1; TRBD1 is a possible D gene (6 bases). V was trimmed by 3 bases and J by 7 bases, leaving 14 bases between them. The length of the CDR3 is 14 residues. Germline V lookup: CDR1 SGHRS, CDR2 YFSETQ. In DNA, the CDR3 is TGCGCCAGCAGCTCAAAACCACAGGGAAATGAGCAGTTCTTC. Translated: CASSSKPQGNEQFF.

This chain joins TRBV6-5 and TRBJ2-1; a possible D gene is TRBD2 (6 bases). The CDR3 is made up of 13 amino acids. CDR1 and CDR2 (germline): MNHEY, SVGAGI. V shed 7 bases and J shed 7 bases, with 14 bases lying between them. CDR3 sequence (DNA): TGTGCCAGCACCGGACCTCGGGGGAATGAGCAGTTCTTC. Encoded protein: CASTGPRGNEQFF.

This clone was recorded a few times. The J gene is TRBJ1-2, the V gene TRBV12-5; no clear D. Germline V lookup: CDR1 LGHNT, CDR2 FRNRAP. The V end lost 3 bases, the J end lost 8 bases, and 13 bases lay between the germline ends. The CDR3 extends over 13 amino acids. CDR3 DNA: TGTGCTAGTGGTTTTGGAGGCCTCTTGGGCTACACCTTC. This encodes CASGFGGLLGYTF.

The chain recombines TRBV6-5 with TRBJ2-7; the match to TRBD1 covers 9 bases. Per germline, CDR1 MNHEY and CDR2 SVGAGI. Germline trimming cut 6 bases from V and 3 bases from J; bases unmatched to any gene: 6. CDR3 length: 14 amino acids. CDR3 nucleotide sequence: TGTGCCAGCAGCCCCGGGACAGGGAACTACGAGCAGTACTTC. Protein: CASSPGTGNYEQYF.

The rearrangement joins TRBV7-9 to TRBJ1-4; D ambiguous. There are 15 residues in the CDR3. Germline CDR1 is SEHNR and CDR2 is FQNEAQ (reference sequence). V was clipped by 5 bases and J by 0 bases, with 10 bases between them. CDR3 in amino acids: CASSQDEATNEKLFF. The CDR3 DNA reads TGTGCCAGCAGCCAAGACGAAGCAACTAATGAAAAACTGTTTTTT.

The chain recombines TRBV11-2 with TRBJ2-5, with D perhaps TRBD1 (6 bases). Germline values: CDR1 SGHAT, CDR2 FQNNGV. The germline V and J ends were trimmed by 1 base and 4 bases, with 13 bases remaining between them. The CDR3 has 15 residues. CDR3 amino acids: CASSLVTGQGETQYF. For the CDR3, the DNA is TGTGCCAGCAGCTTAGTTACAGGGCAAGGAGAGACCCAGTACTTC. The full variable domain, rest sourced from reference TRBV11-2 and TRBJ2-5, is EAGVAQSPRYKIIEKRQSVAFWCNPISGHATLYWYQQILGQGPKLLIQFQNNGVVDDSQLPKDRFSAERLKGVDSTLKIQPAKLEDSAVYLCASSLVTGQGETQYFGPGTRLLVL.

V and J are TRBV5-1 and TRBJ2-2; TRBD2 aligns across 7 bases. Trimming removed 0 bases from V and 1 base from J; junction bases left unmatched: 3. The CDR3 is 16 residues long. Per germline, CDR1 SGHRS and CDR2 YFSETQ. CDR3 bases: TGCGCCAGCAGCTTGGCCAGGGAGGGGAACACCGGGGAGCTGTTTTTT. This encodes CASSLAREGNTGELFF.

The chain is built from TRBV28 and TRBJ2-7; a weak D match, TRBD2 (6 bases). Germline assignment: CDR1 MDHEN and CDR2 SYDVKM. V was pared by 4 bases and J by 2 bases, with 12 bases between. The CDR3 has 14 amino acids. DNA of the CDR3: TGTGCCAGCAGTTCAAGGGACTTTCCCTACGAGCAGTACTTC. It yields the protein CASSSRDFPYEQYF.